This T cell receptor beta chain was captured in a study of blood T cells in healthy people across ages. For the study at large: Template switching caught about one barcoded beta molecule for each two T cells. Overall study findings and caveats: A strong correlation was found between TCR beta diversity and the percentage of naive T cells. Older age went with lower TCR beta diversity per million T cells, in a roughly linear way.

They isolated at least 6 million PBMCs from each sample. Details on this clonotype: Its target is unknown.

Primers used in a second PCR of roughly 6 to 11 cycles were a sample-barcoded 5' primer and a J-beta primer mix. MiXCR was run by TCRdb on the 5' RACE reads, yielding one entry per CDR3 protein. The repertoire holds about 1,500,000 distinct CDR3 sequences, with 25% to 30% as singletons. This clonotype was obtained from a woman younger than 45 in good health. The source material was blood.

CDR3 sequence reads: CASSLADRGRDTQYF. The DNA of the CDR3 is TGCGCCAGCAGCTTGGCGGACAGGGGACGGGATACGCAGTATTTT. The V and J genes are TRBV5-1 and TRBJ2-3; 9 bases are a match to TRBD1. The CDR3 loop spans 15 amino acids. V gave up 0 bases and J gave up 6 bases; unmatched junction bases: 5. The germline gives CDR1 SGHRS, CDR2 YFSETQ.